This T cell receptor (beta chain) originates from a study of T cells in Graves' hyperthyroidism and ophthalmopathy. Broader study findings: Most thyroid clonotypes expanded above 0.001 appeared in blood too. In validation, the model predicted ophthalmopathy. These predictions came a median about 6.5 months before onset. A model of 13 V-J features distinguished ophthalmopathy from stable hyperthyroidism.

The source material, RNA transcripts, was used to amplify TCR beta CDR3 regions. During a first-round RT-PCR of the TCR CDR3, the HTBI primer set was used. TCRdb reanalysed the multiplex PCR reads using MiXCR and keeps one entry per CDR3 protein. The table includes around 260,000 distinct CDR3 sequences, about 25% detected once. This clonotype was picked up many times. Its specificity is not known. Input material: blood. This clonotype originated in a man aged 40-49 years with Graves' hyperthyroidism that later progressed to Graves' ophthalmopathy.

CDR3 region: CASSLEILAARLYVEQYF. The CDR3 nucleotides are TGTGCCAGCAGCTTAGAAATCCTAGCGGCACGACTATACGTCGAGCAGTACTTC. The genes are TRBV7-4 and TRBJ2-7; TRBD2 matches 7 bases. The CDR3 runs to 18 residues. V shed 1 base, J shed 6 bases, and the junction held 18 bases outside the gene matches. Germline loops: CDR1 SGHVT, CDR2 SQSDAQ.